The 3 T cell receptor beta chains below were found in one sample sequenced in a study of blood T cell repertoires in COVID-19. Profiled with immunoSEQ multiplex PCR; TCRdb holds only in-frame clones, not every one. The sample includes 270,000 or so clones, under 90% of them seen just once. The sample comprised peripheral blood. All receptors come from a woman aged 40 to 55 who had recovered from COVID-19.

The CDR3 sequence is CASSPVGGPEQYF. CDR3 coding DNA: TGTGCCAGCAGCCCTGTGGGGGGACCCGAGCAGTACTTC. The rearrangement joins TRBV27 to TRBJ2-7; tentative D call: TRBD2 (6 bases). Germline V CDR1 and CDR2: MNHEY, SMNVEV (reference sequence). Trimming took off 6 bases at V and 6 bases at J, with 15 bases between the two ends. CDR3 size: 13 residues.

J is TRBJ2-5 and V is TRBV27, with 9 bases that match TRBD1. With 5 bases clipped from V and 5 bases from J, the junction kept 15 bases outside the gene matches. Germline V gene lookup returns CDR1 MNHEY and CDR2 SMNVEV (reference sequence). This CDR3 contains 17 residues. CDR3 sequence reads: CASSKTGTGWNVETQYF. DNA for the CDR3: TGTGCCAGCAGTAAAACCGGGACAGGGTGGAATGTGGAGACCCAGTACTTC.

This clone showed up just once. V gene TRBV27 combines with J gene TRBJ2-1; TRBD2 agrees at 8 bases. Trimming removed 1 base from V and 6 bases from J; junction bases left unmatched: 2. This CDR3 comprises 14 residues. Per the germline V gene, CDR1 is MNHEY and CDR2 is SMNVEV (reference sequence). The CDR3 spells CASSLFGGGNEQFF. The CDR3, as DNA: TGTGCCAGCAGTTTATTCGGGGGGGGCAATGAGCAGTTCTTC.